Listed below are T cell receptor beta chains from one sample, sequenced in a study of T cell responses to AZD1222 COVID-19 vaccine. Profiling relied on immunoSEQ multiplex PCR, and the TCRdb table lists in-frame clones only, not all of them. Of more than 100,000 clones listed, over 80% are singletons. The material was peripheral blood, obtained on day 0 of AZD1222 vaccination. The receptors here all came from an adult in good health. Both conserved end residues are part of each CDR3. A D gene is named only where the DNA matches it firmly. Rows may omit the clone size; those that give it use once, few, many or a size class.

D gene	clone size	V gene	J gene	CDR3 DNA	CDR3 protein
TRBD1	few	TRBV18	TRBJ2-1	TGTGCCAGCTCAATTCTTGGACAGGGGACCTACAATGAGCAGTTCTTC	CASSILGQGTYNEQFF
TRBD2	once	TRBV6-5	TRBJ2-5	TGTGCCAGCAGCTACGCCGGGACTAGCTCCCAAGAGACCCAGTACTTC	CASSYAGTSSQETQYF
NA	NA	TRBV21-1	TRBJ1-1	TGTGCCAGCAGCAGACAGGGTTCTGGCACTGAAGCTTTCTTT	CASSRQGSGTEAFF
NA	NA	TRBV5-1	TRBJ1-5	TGCGCCAGCAGCTTGGGGCAGGAAGGCCAGCCCCAGCATTTT	CASSLGQEGQPQHF
NA	few	TRBV4-3	TRBJ1-5	TGCGCCAGCAGCCAAGAAATCGGGGGTCGACAGCCCCAGCATTTT	CASSQEIGGRQPQHF
NA	NA	TRBV7-9	TRBJ2-1	TGTGCCAGCAGCATCGCTCGCTACAATGAGCAGTTCTTC	CASSIARYNEQFF
NA	once	TRBV3-1/TRBV3-2	TRBJ2-2	TGTGCCAGCAGCCAGCTAGAGGGCTTGGGGGAGCTGTTTTTT	CASSQLEGLGELFF
NA	NA	TRBV4-1	TRBJ1-1	TGCGCCAGCAGCCTAACGGGGGACACTGAAGCTTTCTTT	CASSLTGDTEAFF
TRBD1	NA	TRBV19	TRBJ1-5	TGTGCCAGTAGTACCAGGACAGGAGGCGGTTATAGCAATCAGCCCCAGCATTTT	CASSTRTGGGYSNQPQHF
TRBD2	NA	TRBV4-1	TRBJ2-7	TGCGCCAGCAGCCCACGGGCACTAGCGCCGACCTACGAGCAGTACTTC	CASSPRALAPTYEQYF
TRBD1	few	TRBV7-2	TRBJ1-2	TGTGCCAGCAGCTTTGGACAGGGGTACTATGGCTACACCTTC	CASSFGQGYYGYTF
NA	NA	TRBV11-2	TRBJ1-6	TGTGCCAGCAGCCCTAAGATTGGACAGTATAATTCACCCCTCCACTTT	CASSPKIGQYNSPLHF
TRBD2	NA	TRBV6-5	TRBJ2-5	TGTGCCAGCAGAGAGACTAGCGGGAGGCTAGAGACCCAGTACTTC	CASRETSGRLETQYF
TRBD1	NA	TRBV19	TRBJ1-1	TGTGCCAGTAGTCCAAGGACAGGGGTGAACACTGAAGCTTTCTTT	CASSPRTGVNTEAFF
TRBD2	NA	TRBV7-2	TRBJ2-7	TGTGCCAGCAGCCCCCCAGGGGGGGGACTAGCGGTTTACGAGCAGTACTTC	CASSPPGGGLAVYEQYF